These 26 T cell receptor beta chains share one sample of origin, sequenced in a study of blood T cell repertoires in COVID-19. Some clones are missing from TCRdb's copy, which holds only in-frame ones; the method was immunoSEQ multiplex PCR. The sample has 150,000 to 190,000 clones, roughly nine tenths seen once; the top ten hold 15%. Source material: peripheral blood. The receptors were sampled from a middle-aged woman with acute or convalescent COVID-19.

This clone showed up just once. The gene calls are TRBV30 and TRBJ2-2, with a possible D match to TRBD1 (6 bases). Looked up from germline, CDR1 is GTSNPN and CDR2 is SVGIG (reference sequence). This CDR3 region has 13 residues. Trimming took 1 base from V and 6 from J, leaving 9 bases between them. CDR3 protein: CAWSAGAPGELFF. For the CDR3, the DNA is TGTGCCTGGAGTGCAGGGGCCCCCGGGGAGCTGTTTTTT.

The J gene is TRBJ1-1, the V gene TRBV13; 7 bases are shared with TRBD1. The CDR3 is 17 residues long. CDR1 and CDR2 from the germline V gene are PRHDT and FYEKMQ (reference sequence). With V trimmed by 0 bases and J by 8 bases, 15 bases remained unmatched. In DNA, the CDR3 is TGTGCCAGCAGCTTAGGCTCTCTGGACAGGAACTACATGGAAGCTTTCTTT. This encodes CASSLGSLDRNYMEAFF.

V usage is TRBV24-1 and J usage is TRBJ2-1, with 12 bases that match TRBD2. The CDR3 runs to 17 residues. V shed 5 bases and J 0 bases; nucleotides not matched to a gene: 4. In germline, CDR1 is KGHDR, CDR2 SFDVKD. The DNA of the CDR3 is TGTGCCACCAGTGGACTAGCGGGAGATAGCTCCTACAATGAGCAGTTCTTC. Its translation: CATSGLAGDSSYNEQFF.

This chain links TRBV5-3 with TRBJ1-5, with D possibly matching TRBD1 (5 bases). TRBV5-3 is reported as an ORF; its role is uncertain. The V end lost 4 bases, the J end lost 1 base, and 15 bases lay between the germline ends. This CDR3 region has 16 residues. The CDR3 loop reads CARSPAQGGSNQPQHF. CDR3 coding DNA: TGTGCCAGAAGCCCCGCCCAGGGAGGGAGCAATCAGCCCCAGCATTTT.

This clone appeared a single time. No DNA is shown, since the ends of the CDR3 on it are uncertain; the CDR3 is the one TCRdb lists. The chain is built from TRBV21-1 and TRBJ2-4; TRBD1, the D gene given by the table, was not confirmed from the DNA. TRBV21-1 is listed as a pseudogene. The CDR3 adds up to 17 amino acids, both ends counted. The CDR3 sequence is CASRLWGQGALKNIQYF.

The V gene is TRBV19, the J gene TRBJ2-7, with 8 nucleotides matching TRBD1. Germline-derived CDR1 and CDR2 are LNHDA and SQIVND (reference sequence). V was clipped by 5 bases and J by 2 bases; unmatched bases: 8. This CDR3 region has 15 residues. The CDR3 loop reads CASSHTGGSPYEQYF. The CDR3 DNA is TGTGCCAGTAGTCACACAGGGGGTAGCCCCTACGAGCAGTACTTC. The full variable domain, rest sourced from reference TRBV19 and TRBJ2-7, is DGGITQSPKYLFRKEGQNVTLSCEQNLNHDAMYWYRQDPGQGLRLIYYSQIVNDFQKGDIAEGYSVSREKKESFPLTVTSAQKNPTAFYLCASSHTGGSPYEQYFGPGTRLTVT.

The chain recombines TRBV5-1 with TRBJ2-1, with TRBD2 matching over 13 bases. V lost 7 bases and J lost 4; bases outside the gene matches: 14. The germline V gene encodes CDR1 SGHRS and CDR2 YFSETQ. CDR3 length equals 18 residues. DNA for the CDR3: TGCGCCAGCCACGGGGGAGGGACTAGCGGGGCATCTTACAATGAGCAGTTCTTC. This translates into CASHGGGTSGASYNEQFF.

The chain combines TRBV6-5 with TRBJ2-1; 7 positions match TRBD2. Germline values: CDR1 MNHEY, CDR2 SVGAGI. The CDR3 totals 15 residues. V was clipped by 3 bases and J by 7 bases; unmatched bases: 9. This chain's CDR3 is CASSYAGARFNEQFF. DNA of the CDR3: TGTGCCAGCAGTTATGCGGGAGCTCGATTTAATGAGCAGTTCTTC.

The J gene is TRBJ2-1, the V gene TRBV7-9, with 8 bases fitting TRBD2. The CDR3 has 16 amino acids. Germline-derived CDR1 and CDR2 are SEHNR and FQNEAQ (reference sequence). Trimming removed 5 bases from V and 1 base from J; junction bases left unmatched: 7. The CDR3 region is CASSPPSGGSYNEQFF. For the CDR3, the DNA is TGTGCCAGCAGCCCCCCCAGCGGGGGTTCCTACAATGAGCAGTTCTTC. The complete variable domain, with remaining parts taken from reference TRBV7-9 and TRBJ2-1, reads DTGVSQNPRHKITKRGQNVTFRCDPISEHNRLYWYRQTLGQGPEFLTYFQNEAQLEKSRLLSDRFSAERPKGSFSTLEIQRTEQGDSAMYLCASSPPSGGSYNEQFFGPGTRLTVL.

The rearrangement joins TRBV28 to TRBJ2-7; D gene ambiguous. Germline V gene data show CDR1 as MDHEN and CDR2 as SYDVKM. Trimming took off 5 bases at V and 4 bases at J, with 12 bases between the two ends. The CDR3 covers 13 residues. CDR3 sequence reads: CASSQEAPYEQYF. For the CDR3, the DNA is TGTGCCAGCAGTCAAGAAGCCCCTTACGAGCAGTACTTC.

The J gene is TRBJ2-4, the V gene TRBV18; the D is unclear. Germline CDR1 KGHSH, CDR2 LQKENI. The germline V and J ends were trimmed by 3 bases and 8 bases, with 14 bases remaining between them. This CDR3 has 14 residues. CDR3 protein: CASSPQAGTDIQYF. CDR3 nucleotide sequence: TGTGCCAGCTCACCCCAGGCTGGCACCGACATTCAGTACTTC.

The V and J genes are TRBV18 and TRBJ1-2; 11 nucleotides align to TRBD1. The junction had 1 base not matched to a gene; V was cut back by 3 bases and J by 4 bases. CDR1 is KGHSH and CDR2 is LQKENI in the germline V gene. The CDR3 loop spans 14 amino acids. Here the CDR3 DNA reads TGTGCCAGCTCACCGGGGACAGGGGGCTATGGCTACACCTTC. Encoded protein: CASSPGTGGYGYTF.

The chain has TRBV11-1 and TRBJ2-7, with D tentatively TRBD2 (5 bases). The V gene lost 2 bases and the J gene lost 3 bases, with 11 bases spanning the gap. The germline V gene encodes CDR1 SGHAT and CDR2 FQDESV (reference sequence). This CDR3 is built from 14 residues. CDR3 sequence: CASSLSIGGYEQYF. The CDR3 bases are TGTGCCAGCAGCTTAAGTATTGGAGGCTACGAGCAGTACTTC.

The J gene is TRBJ2-7, the V gene TRBV3-1 (or the pseudogene TRBV3-2), with a possible D match to TRBD1 (7 bases). The germline V gene encodes CDR1 LGHDT and CDR2 YNNKEL (reference sequence). The CDR3 runs to 14 residues. V gave up 3 bases and J gave up 4 bases, with 13 bases separating them. CDR3 nucleotides: TGTGCCAGCAGCCAGGCAGGGGGGATATACGAGCAGTACTTC. This translates into CASSQAGGIYEQYF.

V usage is TRBV4-1 and J usage is TRBJ2-6, with 9 bases that match TRBD1. The ends lost 3 bases at V and 0 bases at J; junction bases unmatched: 3. CDR1 is MGHRA, CDR2 YSYEKL, per germline. The CDR3 totals 17 residues. The CDR3 sequence: CASSHRDRASGANVLTF. The CDR3 nucleotides read TGCGCCAGCAGCCACCGGGACAGGGCCTCTGGGGCCAACGTCCTGACTTTC.

A single count supports this clone. J is TRBJ2-3 and V is TRBV7-3; no reliable D call. The V and J ends lost 6 bases and 2 bases respectively, with 12 bases between them. Germline CDR1 reads SGHTA; CDR2 reads FQGTGA. This CDR3 has 14 amino acids. The CDR3 region has the DNA TGTGCCAGCAGTCGCGACTTCTCCACAGATACGCAGTATTTT. It is translated as CASSRDFSTDTQYF.

This clone was observed a single time. CDR3 protein: CSVATRHTDTQYF. CDR3 nucleotide sequence: TGCAGCGTTGCCACGCGGCATACAGATACGCAGTATTTT. This chain uses TRBV29-1 with TRBJ2-3; D gene uncertain. This CDR3 is built from 13 residues. CDR1 is SQVTM, CDR2 ANQGSEA, per germline. The V and J ends lost 4 bases and 3 bases respectively, with 11 bases between them.

The CDR3 DNA is TGTGCCAGCAGCCTTCTAGCGGGAGGTGAGCAGTTCTTC. It codes for CASSLLAGGEQFF. The chain joins TRBV3-1 (or the pseudogene TRBV3-2) to TRBJ2-1; 11 bases match TRBD2. CDR1 is LGHDT and CDR2 is YNNKEL in the germline V gene (reference sequence). The CDR3 is 13 amino acids. Trimming cost V 4 bases and J 9 bases; bases outside gene matches: 2.

The CDR3 is CASSRSASGIFPYEQYF. Written as DNA, the CDR3 is TGTGCCAGCAGTCGATCGGCTAGCGGGATTTTCCCCTACGAGCAGTACTTC. The chain carries TRBV6-6 and TRBJ2-7; 9 bases match TRBD2. V lost 5 bases to trimming and J lost 2 bases; unmatched junction nucleotides: 13. This CDR3 contains 17 residues. Germline CDR1 and CDR2: MNHNY and SVGAGI (reference sequence).

This chain uses TRBV5-1 with TRBJ2-5; a weak D match, TRBD1 (5 bases). The V gene's germline CDR1 is SGHRS and CDR2 YFSETQ. The CDR3 contains 14 residues. Trimming shortened V by 0 bases and J by 4 bases, and 10 bases separated the two germline ends. The CDR3 sequence is CASSLEFQGETQYF. The CDR3 DNA is TGCGCCAGCAGCTTGGAATTCCAGGGAGAGACCCAGTACTTC. Complete variable domain (other parts from reference TRBV5-1 and TRBJ2-5): KAGVTQTPRYLIKTRGQQVTLSCSPISGHRSVSWYQQTPGQGLQFLFEYFSETQRNKGNFPGRFSGRQFSNSRSEMNVSTLELGDSALYLCASSLEFQGETQYFGPGTRLLVL.

The chain employs TRBV25-1 and TRBJ2-3, with D possibly matching TRBD2 (6 bases). V was trimmed by 8 bases and J by 2 bases, leaving 14 bases between them. The CDR3 runs 14 residues. Germline V CDR1 and CDR2: MGHDK, SYGVNS. CDR3 DNA sequence: TGTGCCAGCCAGGGAGGTTTGGCCACAGATACGCAGTATTTT. Translating it yields CASQGGLATDTQYF.

This clone has more than one count but fewer than ten. This chain joins TRBV27 and TRBJ1-2; 9 bases align to TRBD1. CDR3 length: 19 residues. The V gene end was trimmed by 2 bases and the J gene end by 0 bases; junction bases not matched to a gene: 13. Per the germline V gene, CDR1 is MNHEY and CDR2 is SMNVEV (reference sequence). The CDR3 DNA reads TGTGCCAGCAGTTTAAGGGGTAGGGGACAGGGTTTAACTAACTATGGCTACACCTTC. This sequence encodes CASSLRGRGQGLTNYGYTF.

The chain recombines TRBV29-1 with TRBJ2-5; D not resolved. CDR3 length: 13 residues. CDR1 and CDR2 from the germline V gene are SQVTM and ANQGSEA. V lost 1 base and J 4 bases, leaving 10 bases between the germline ends. CDR3 sequence reads: CSVEVNGGETQYF. The CDR3, as DNA: TGCAGCGTTGAAGTTAACGGTGGAGAGACCCAGTACTTC.

This rearrangement joins TRBV10-3 to TRBJ1-2; a possible D gene is TRBD1 (5 bases). The CDR3 sequence is 12 residues long. The germline gives CDR1 ENHRY, CDR2 SYGVKD. V was trimmed by 7 bases and J by 4 bases, leaving 10 bases between them. This chain's CDR3 is CAITGGVYGYTF. The CDR3 nucleotides read TGTGCCATCACCGGGGGGGTCTATGGCTACACCTTC.

The rearrangement joins TRBV5-1 to TRBJ2-6, with TRBD2 identical over 10 bases. The CDR3 loop spans 18 amino acids. Germline V gene sequence: CDR1 SGHRS, CDR2 YFSETQ. V gave up 1 base and J gave up 0 bases; unmatched junction bases: 4. The CDR3 spells CASSLWLAGASGANVLTF. The DNA of the CDR3 is TGCGCCAGCAGCTTGTGGCTAGCGGGGGCCTCTGGGGCCAACGTCCTGACTTTC.

On this clone itself: The same CDR3 also results from other DNA sequences found in this sample. The rearrangement uses TRBV4-2 and TRBJ2-7; perhaps TRBD1 as D (5 bases). This CDR3 region has 15 residues. The V gene's germline CDR1 is LGHNA and CDR2 YNFKEQ. V was pared by 1 base and J by 0 bases, with 10 bases between. CDR3 DNA: TGTGCCAGCAGCCAAGGGCAGGGAATCTCCTACGAGCAGTACTTC. Amino acid sequence: CASSQGQGISYEQYF.